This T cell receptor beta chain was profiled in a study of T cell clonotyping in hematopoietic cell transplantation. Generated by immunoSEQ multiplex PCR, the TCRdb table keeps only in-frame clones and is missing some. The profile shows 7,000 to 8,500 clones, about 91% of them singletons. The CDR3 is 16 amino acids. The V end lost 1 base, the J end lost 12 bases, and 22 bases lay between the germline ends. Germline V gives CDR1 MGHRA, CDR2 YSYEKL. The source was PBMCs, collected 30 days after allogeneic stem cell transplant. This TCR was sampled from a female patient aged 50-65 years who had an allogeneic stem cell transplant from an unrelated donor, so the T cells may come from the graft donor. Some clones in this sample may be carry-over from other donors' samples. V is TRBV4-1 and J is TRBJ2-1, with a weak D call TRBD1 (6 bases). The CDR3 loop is CASSQGLPDSEMVQFF. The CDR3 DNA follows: TGCGCCAGCAGCCAAGGCTTGCCGGACAGCGAAATGGTGCAGTTCTTC.